Below, 23 T cell receptor beta chains from the same sample are listed, as sequenced in a study of T cells in Graves' hyperthyroidism and ophthalmopathy. The investigators amplified TCR beta CDR3 regions from RNA transcripts. The study used the HTBI primer set for a first-round RT-PCR of the TCR CDR3. A single record per CDR3 protein comes from TCRdb applying MiXCR to the multiplex PCR reads. The sample lists around 350,000 distinct CDR3 sequences; around 25% were seen once. Sequencing was carried out using blood. The origin of the receptors is a man in his fifties with Graves' hyperthyroidism.

To note about this clonotype: A much larger clone is a single base away; this may be a read error. This chain links TRBV28 with TRBJ2-1; possibly TRBD2 for D (5 bases). The CDR3 spans 16 residues. V was trimmed by 3 bases and J by 8 bases, leaving 20 bases between them. CDR1 and CDR2 from the germline V gene are MDHEN and SYDVKM. DNA for the CDR3: TGTGCCAGCAGTTTTATTGGTGAGGGAGCTAACGATGAGCAGTTCTTC. This translates into CASSFIGEGANDEQFF.

This clonotype was found many times. V usage is TRBV3-1 and J usage is TRBJ2-7; TRBD2 might be the D (5 bases). Germline V gene data show CDR1 as LGHDT and CDR2 as YNNKEL (reference sequence). CDR3 length equals 14 residues. V shed 1 base and J shed 4 bases, with 11 bases lying between them. The CDR3 DNA follows: TGTGCCAGCAGCCAAGGAGGGAAAGGGTACGAGCAGTACTTC. As protein: CASSQGGKGYEQYF.

The gene calls are TRBV29-1 and TRBJ1-1; D is uncertain. CDR1 is SQVTM, CDR2 ANQGSEA, per germline. Between the trimmed V and J ends, which lost 5 bases and 11 bases, there was a span of 12 bases. The length of the CDR3 is 10 residues. CDR3 loop: CSVYSLSAFF. The CDR3, as DNA: TGCAGCGTTTATTCCTTATCGGCTTTCTTT.

The chain couples TRBV12-3 or TRBV12-4 to TRBJ1-1; D is unresolved. Between the trimmed V and J ends, which lost 3 bases and 7 bases, there was a span of 18 bases. This CDR3 comprises 15 residues. CDR3 nucleotide sequence: TGTGCCAGCAGTTTCCGGACGGGCCGAACCAGTGAAGCTTTCTTT. Its translation: CASSFRTGRTSEAFF.

Written as DNA, the CDR3 is TGCAGCGTTGATGGGACAGCTCCTAACTATGGCTACACCTTC. The encoded protein is CSVDGTAPNYGYTF. This chain connects TRBV29-1 to TRBJ1-2, with TRBD1 matching 7 bases. V was clipped by 3 bases and J by 0 bases; unmatched bases: 4. Germline V gives CDR1 SQVTM, CDR2 ANQGSEA. This CDR3 has 14 residues.

The chain carries TRBV27 and TRBJ2-7, with 7 bases matching TRBD1. After removal of 3 bases from V and 6 bases from J, the junction contained 11 bases not matched to a gene. The CDR3 totals 15 residues. Germline V lookup: CDR1 MNHEY, CDR2 SMNVEV (reference sequence). CDR3 sequence (DNA): TGTGCCAGCAGTTTGGACGGAAGACAGGGTCGCGAGCAGTACTTC. It encodes CASSLDGRQGREQYF.

This clonotype was counted only a few times. The chain has TRBV4-2 and TRBJ2-7, with 10 bases aligning to TRBD2. The CDR3 runs to 14 residues. Unmatched junction bases numbered 6, after V lost 1 base and J lost 9 bases. The germline gives CDR1 LGHNA, CDR2 YNFKEQ. The CDR3, as DNA: TGTGCCAGCAGCCAAGGAGGAATAGCGGGAGGGCAGTACTTC. Protein product: CASSQGGIAGGQYF.

V gene TRBV24-1 combines with J gene TRBJ1-5; D uncertain. This CDR3 is 13 amino acids long. Germline CDR1 is KGHDR and CDR2 is SFDVKD. V gave up 1 base and J gave up 1 base, with 1 base separating them. This CDR3 reads CATSDLSNQPQHF. CDR3 DNA sequence: TGTGCCACCAGTGATTTAAGCAATCAGCCCCAGCATTTT.

This chain joins TRBV13 and TRBJ2-7, with a possible D match to TRBD1 (6 bases). V was pared by 2 bases and J by 1 base, with 12 bases between. Germline-derived CDR1 and CDR2 are PRHDT and FYEKMQ (reference sequence). This CDR3 region has 15 residues. CDR3 sequence: CASSLWGTKSYEQYF. CDR3 in DNA: TGTGCCAGCAGCTTATGGGGGACAAAATCCTACGAGCAGTACTTC.

This clonotype occurred many times. The chain has TRBV5-1 and TRBJ2-7; D is perhaps TRBD2 (5 bases). This CDR3 comprises 14 residues. The V and J ends lost 0 bases and 3 bases respectively, with 10 bases between them. From germline, CDR1 is SGHRS and CDR2 YFSETQ. The CDR3 DNA is TGCGCCAGCAGCTTGGGCCTAGCCGTCTACGAGCAGTACTTC. This sequence encodes CASSLGLAVYEQYF. The full variable domain, its missing parts supplied by reference TRBV5-1 and TRBJ2-7, is KAGVTQTPRYLIKTRGQQVTLSCSPISGHRSVSWYQQTPGQGLQFLFEYFSETQRNKGNFPGRFSGRQFSNSRSEMNVSTLELGDSALYLCASSLGLAVYEQYFGPGTRLTVT.

This clonotype was counted between two and nine times. One junction end disagrees with the germline gene, perhaps due to a read error. The chain combines TRBV7-6 with TRBJ2-1; no firm D call. The CDR3 totals 12 residues. Germline CDR1 SGHVS, CDR2 FNYEAQ. The CDR3 DNA reads TGTGCCAGCAGCCGGGTTTCGAATGAGCAGTCCTTC. Translation gives CASSRVSNEQSF.

V usage is TRBV20-1 and J usage is TRBJ2-7, with TRBD1 identical over 9 bases. Per the germline V gene, CDR1 is DFQATT and CDR2 is SNEGSKA (reference sequence). The CDR3 loop spans 14 amino acids. The junction had 6 bases not matched to a gene; V was cut back by 6 bases and J by 0 bases. The CDR3 DNA is TGCAGTGCGGGACAGGGCCTGAGCTCCTACGAGCAGTACTTC. Residues: CSAGQGLSSYEQYF.

The rearrangement joins TRBV13 to TRBJ2-2, with 8 bases lining up with TRBD2. V gave up 2 bases and J gave up 2 bases; unmatched junction bases: 10. CDR1 is PRHDT and CDR2 is FYEKMQ in the germline V gene (reference sequence). The CDR3 extends over 18 amino acids. The CDR3, as DNA: TGTGCCAGCAGCTTATGGAGTCGGACTAGCTCCAACACCGGGGAGCTGTTTTTT. This encodes CASSLWSRTSSNTGELFF.

This clonotype was recorded at least ten times. The V call is TRBV12-3 or TRBV12-4, the J call TRBJ2-1; 12 bases agree with TRBD2. The CDR3 is 15 residues long. J was trimmed by 6 bases and V by 5 bases; bases with no gene match: 5. This CDR3 is CASSRTSGALNEQFF. The CDR3 DNA is TGTGCCAGCAGTCGGACTAGCGGGGCCCTCAATGAGCAGTTCTTC.

The chain is built from TRBV5-1 and TRBJ2-7; 7 nucleotides line up with TRBD1. Germline-derived CDR1 and CDR2 are SGHRS and YFSETQ. This CDR3 spans 15 amino acids. The V segment lost 0 bases and the J segment 3 bases; nucleotides outside the gene matches: 6. CDR3 bases: TGCGCCAGCAGCTTGGTGTCAGGGGGATTCTACGAGCAGTACTTC. Amino acids: CASSLVSGGFYEQYF.

The V and J genes are TRBV29-1 and TRBJ2-1; 13 bases map to TRBD2. Looked up from germline, CDR1 is SQVTM and CDR2 is ANQGSEA. The V gene end was trimmed by 6 bases and the J gene end by 5 bases; junction bases not matched to a gene: 4. This CDR3 contains 14 residues. CDR3 bases: TGCAGCGTAACGACTAGCGGGAGGAACAATGAGCAGTTCTTC. Protein product: CSVTTSGRNNEQFF.

This clonotype was counted at least ten times. The chain has TRBV28 and TRBJ2-1, with D uncertain. CDR3 size: 15 residues. The germline gives CDR1 MDHEN, CDR2 SYDVKM. Deletions cut 6 bases from V and 7 bases from J, with 19 bases between. The CDR3 sequence: CASSSPRTGLNEQFF. As DNA, the CDR3 is TGTGCCAGCAGCTCCCCCCGGACCGGGCTTAATGAGCAGTTCTTC.

Only a few counts were recorded for this clonotype. The chain couples TRBV20-1 to TRBJ2-7, with 7 nucleotides matching TRBD1. The germline CDR1 and CDR2 sequences are DFQATT and SNEGSKA (reference sequence). The V and J ends lost 0 bases and 3 bases, in that order; junction bases with no gene match: 2. There are 13 residues in the CDR3. In DNA, the CDR3 is TGCAGTGCTAGAGAGGCAGGGGGCTACGAGCAGTACTTC. Translated: CSAREAGGYEQYF.

The chain joins TRBV30 to TRBJ2-7; TRBD1 matches 7 bases. There are 12 residues in the CDR3. CDR1 is GTSNPN, CDR2 SVGIG, per germline (reference sequence). Trimming cost V 5 bases and J 7 bases; bases outside gene matches: 8. CDR3 bases: TGTGCCTGGGGCCGGACAGGCAAAGAGCAGTACTTC. Translated, it gives CAWGRTGKEQYF. The variable domain in full, with the rest retrieved from reference TRBV30 and TRBJ2-7, is SQTIHQWPATLVQPVGSPLSLECTVEGTSNPNLYWYRQAAGRGLQLLFYSVGIGQISSEVPQNLSASRPQDRQFILSSKKLLLSDSGFYLCAWGRTGKEQYFGPGTRLTVT.

This clonotype has just a few counts. The chain uses TRBV5-1 and TRBJ1-1, with D maybe TRBD1 (5 bases). The germline V and J ends were trimmed by 4 bases and 11 bases, with 18 bases remaining between them. From germline, CDR1 is SGHRS and CDR2 YFSETQ. The CDR3 is 13 amino acids. The CDR3 spells CASSAEGLSVAFF. The CDR3 DNA follows: TGCGCCAGCAGCGCTGAGGGACTTTCGGTGGCTTTCTTT.

This clonotype was detected only a few times. As DNA, the CDR3 is TGCGCCAGCAGCAAGACAGGGGGCGACCACGAGCAGTACTTC. This translates into CASSKTGGDHEQYF. V usage is TRBV5-1 and J usage is TRBJ2-7; 10 bases are a match to TRBD1. The CDR3 loop spans 14 amino acids. Germline V CDR1 and CDR2: SGHRS, YFSETQ. J was trimmed by 5 bases and V by 4 bases; bases with no gene match: 6.

In this sample, this clonotype turned up many times. V usage is TRBV3-1 and J usage is TRBJ1-2; 7 nucleotides line up with TRBD1. This CDR3 has 13 residues. The germline V gene has CDR1 LGHDT and CDR2 YNNKEL (reference sequence). V shed 7 bases and J 8 bases; nucleotides not matched to a gene: 10. The DNA of the CDR3 is TGTGCCAGCACCCGACAGGGTACCACCGGCTACACCTTC. Encoded protein: CASTRQGTTGYTF.

The chain employs TRBV11-3 and TRBJ2-1; tentative D call: TRBD2 (6 bases). The V gene lost 5 bases and the J gene lost 0 bases, with 14 bases spanning the gap. The CDR3 is 16 residues long. Germline V gene sequence: CDR1 SGHNT, CDR2 YENEEA. The CDR3 protein is CASSVPRGSSYNEQFF. CDR3 coding DNA: TGTGCCAGCAGCGTCCCCCGGGGGAGCTCCTACAATGAGCAGTTCTTC.